A single sample gave rise to the 27 T cell receptor beta chains below, sequenced in a study of beta chain features in type 1 diabetes. Expressed TCRB transcripts got sequenced, as all isolated RNA was reverse transcribed. Clones were sequenced by immunoSEQ multiplex PCR, and TCRdb holds only the in-frame ones, with some missing. This table has around 500,000 clones, 11% appearing once. Sequencing input: naive CD4+ T cells from blood. Receptors originate from a woman aged 18-29 years in good health.

This chain uses TRBV11-2 with TRBJ2-7; 9 bases line up with TRBD1. Germline CDR1 reads SGHAT; CDR2 reads FQNNGV. Trimming took 5 bases from V and 4 from J; bases not matched to a gene: 9. The CDR3 spans 15 residues. This CDR3 reads CASSATGTGLYEQYF. Written as DNA, the CDR3 is TGTGCCAGCAGCGCAACCGGGACAGGGTTATACGAGCAGTACTTC.

The V gene is TRBV6-6, the J gene TRBJ2-7; no definite D call. Looked up from germline, CDR1 is MNHNY and CDR2 is SVGAGI (reference sequence). The CDR3 has 11 amino acids. V was pared by 6 bases and J by 4 bases, with 7 bases between. The CDR3 region is CASSLQYEQYF. The CDR3 DNA follows: TGTGCCAGCAGCCTACAATACGAGCAGTACTTC.

As to this clone: The sample holds other DNA sequences that translate to the same CDR3. The rearrangement joins TRBV7-2 to TRBJ1-2; D call uncertain. Trimming pared 3 bases from V and 2 bases from J, leaving 7 bases between. Germline assignment: CDR1 SGHTA and CDR2 FQGNSA. This CDR3 contains 13 residues. In DNA, the CDR3 is TGTGCCAGCAGCTTGACGGCGAACTATGGCTACACCTTC. Protein product: CASSLTANYGYTF.

This clone was detected a few times. The chain employs TRBV5-1 and TRBJ2-3; 8 bases line up with TRBD2. The CDR3 length is 16 residues. Germline V CDR1 and CDR2: SGHRS, YFSETQ. Germline trimming cut 0 bases from V and 0 bases from J; bases unmatched to any gene: 3. The CDR3 protein is CASSLEASGSTDTQYF. The CDR3 DNA reads TGCGCCAGCAGCTTGGAGGCTAGCGGGAGCACAGATACGCAGTATTTT.

Remarks on this clone: At one of its ends the junction is not consistent with the germline gene, which may arise from a read error. The rearrangement joins TRBV7-2 to TRBJ2-1; 7 nucleotides agree with TRBD2. CDR3 length: 16 amino acids. Germline CDR1 is SGHTA and CDR2 is FQGNSA. As DNA, the CDR3 is TGTTCCAGCAGCTATTACCGGGACTACTATTACAATGAGCAGTTCTTC. It translates to CSSSYYRDYYYNEQFF.

Only a few counts were recorded for this clone. The rearrangement links TRBV14 to TRBJ2-1; TRBD2 might be the D (6 bases). Trimming stripped 1 base from V and 9 bases from J, with 10 bases between. The CDR3 spans 13 residues. CDR1 and CDR2 (germline): SGHDN, FVKESK. The CDR3 coding sequence is TGTGCCAGCAGCCAAGTCGACGGGGGTGAGCAGTTCTTC. Residues: CASSQVDGGEQFF.

This clone was observed a few times. The V gene is TRBV7-9, the J gene TRBJ2-1; D is tentatively TRBD1 or TRBD2 (5 bases each). The length of the CDR3 is 14 residues. The ends were cut back, 5 bases at V and 5 bases at J, with 13 bases in the middle. CDR1 SEHNR and CDR2 FQNEAQ come from the germline V gene (reference sequence). The CDR3 DNA follows: TGTGCCAGCAGCGTGGGGGTACGGGACAATGAGCAGTTCTTC. This translates into CASSVGVRDNEQFF.

This clone was observed a few times. The V call is TRBV7-2, the J call TRBJ2-3; D gene unclear. The V gene lost 5 bases and the J gene lost 7 bases, with 10 bases spanning the gap. The germline CDR1 and CDR2 sequences are SGHTA and FQGNSA. The CDR3 loop spans 12 amino acids. The CDR3 DNA reads as TGTGCCAGCAGCCTCTTAGCTTATACGCAGTATTTT. Protein: CASSLLAYTQYF.

In its sample, this clone was seen a few times. DNA of the CDR3: TGTGCCAGCCGGGACAGTCGTTTTGAAGCTTTCTTT. Translating gives CASRDSRFEAFF. The J gene is TRBJ1-1, the V gene TRBV6-1; 7 positions match TRBD1. Germline trimming cut 8 bases from V and 7 bases from J; bases unmatched to any gene: 7. There are 12 residues in the CDR3. The germline V gene encodes CDR1 MNHNS and CDR2 SASEGT.

The chain uses TRBV2 and TRBJ2-3, with D perhaps TRBD1 or TRBD2 (5 bases each). The CDR3 is 12 residues long. CDR1 is SNHLY and CDR2 is FYNNEI in the germline V gene. V lost 6 bases and J lost 2, with 6 bases in between. DNA of the CDR3: TGTGCCAGCAGGGGGGACACAGATACGCAGTATTTT. Translation gives CASRGDTDTQYF. The full variable domain, completed using reference TRBV2 and TRBJ2-3, is EPEVTQTPSHQVTQMGQEVILRCVPISNHLYFYWYRQILGQKVEFLVSFYNNEISEKSEIFDDQFSVERPDGSNFTLKIRSTKLEDSAMYFCASRGDTDTQYFGPGTRLTVL.

The chain combines TRBV25-1 with TRBJ1-3; D perhaps matches TRBD1 (5 bases). The CDR3 consists of 16 residues. Deletions cut 4 bases from V and 0 bases from J, with 13 bases between. CDR1 and CDR2 (germline): MGHDK, SYGVNS. CDR3 sequence (DNA): TGTGCCAGCAGTGGTGGACGGGGACTCTCTGGAAACACCATATATTTT. It specifies CASSGGRGLSGNTIYF.

The chain joins TRBV21-1 to TRBJ2-7. TRBV21-1 is a pseudogene. The CDR3 spans 11 residues. The CDR3, as DNA: TGTGCCAGCTCGGACGAAGGCGAGCAGTACGTC. Translating gives CASSDEGEQYV.

The CDR3 sequence: CASSVFDRNYGYTF. CDR3 coding DNA: TGTGCCAGCAGCGTCTTTGACAGGAACTATGGCTACACCTTC. The rearrangement links TRBV9 to TRBJ1-2, with D maybe TRBD1 (6 bases). V was trimmed by 2 bases and J by 2 bases, leaving 10 bases between them. The germline CDR1 and CDR2 sequences are SGDLS and YYNGEE. CDR3 size: 14 residues. Based on the CDR3 plus reference TRBV9 and TRBJ1-2, the full variable domain is DSGVTQTPKHLITATGQRVTLRCSPRSGDLSVYWYQQSLDQGLQFLIQYYNGEERAKGNILERFSAQQFPDLHSELNLSSLELGDSALYFCASSVFDRNYGYTFGSGTRLTVV.

The chain links TRBV5-1 to TRBJ2-1, with D perhaps given as TRBD1 or TRBD2 (5 bases each). Germline-derived CDR1 and CDR2 are SGHRS and YFSETQ. Trimming left V 7 bases short and J 0 bases short, with 14 bases between. The CDR3 extends over 15 amino acids. The CDR3 DNA reads as TGCGCCAGCTGTAGGGACGGAAGCTCCTACAATGAGCAGTTCTTC. It translates to CASCRDGSSYNEQFF. Full variable domain (rest looked up from reference TRBV5-1 and TRBJ2-1): KAGVTQTPRYLIKTRGQQVTLSCSPISGHRSVSWYQQTPGQGLQFLFEYFSETQRNKGNFPGRFSGRQFSNSRSEMNVSTLELGDSALYLCASCRDGSSYNEQFFGPGTRLTVL.

This clone was observed a handful of times. The rearrangement uses TRBV7-9 and TRBJ2-2; 9 nucleotides match TRBD1. This CDR3 spans 15 amino acids. Trimming took 8 bases from V and 5 from J; bases not matched to a gene: 9. The V gene's germline CDR1 is SEHNR and CDR2 FQNEAQ (reference sequence). The DNA of the CDR3 is TGTGCCAGCGACCCCCCGGACAGGGGAACCGGGGAGCTGTTTTTT. Amino acids: CASDPPDRGTGELFF.

This clone was detected only a few times. For the CDR3, the DNA is TGTGCCAGCAGCCAAGGGACAGGGACTGAAGCTTTCTTT. Translated: CASSQGTGTEAFF. The rearrangement joins TRBV7-6 to TRBJ1-1; 9 bases fit TRBD1. Germline V gene data show CDR1 as SGHVS and CDR2 as FNYEAQ. Losses at the gene ends were 5 bases for V and 5 bases for J; bases not matched to a gene: 3. This CDR3 spans 13 amino acids. The variable domain in full, with the rest retrieved from reference TRBV7-6 and TRBJ1-1, is GAGVSQSPRYKVTKRGQDVALRCDPISGHVSLYWYRQALGQGPEFLTYFNYEAQQDKSGLPNDRFSAERPEGSISTLTIQRTEQRDSAMYRCASSQGTGTEAFFGQGTRLTVV.

V and J are TRBV7-6 and TRBJ2-5; 8 bases map to TRBD1. CDR3 size: 15 residues. V lost 3 bases and J lost 5; bases outside the gene matches: 8. Germline CDR1 is SGHVS and CDR2 is FNYEAQ. The CDR3 spells CASSLSRGRLETQYF. The CDR3 nucleotides read TGTGCCAGCAGCTTGTCCAGGGGGCGCCTTGAGACCCAGTACTTC.

There are a few counts of this clone. The V gene is TRBV5-1, the J gene TRBJ2-4, with 7 bases that match TRBD2. J lost 7 bases, V lost 0 bases, and 10 bases had no gene match. The CDR3 contains 16 residues. Germline CDR1 is SGHRS and CDR2 is YFSETQ. CDR3 sequence reads: CASSLEHGRAGNIQYF. DNA of the CDR3: TGCGCCAGCAGCTTGGAGCATGGGAGGGCTGGGAACATTCAGTACTTC.

This chain links TRBV20-1 with TRBJ2-3, with 9 bases lining up with TRBD2. The ends lost 6 bases at V and 14 bases at J; junction bases unmatched: 6. This CDR3 has 10 amino acids. Per germline, CDR1 DFQATT and CDR2 SNEGSKA (reference sequence). The CDR3 nucleotides read TGCAGTGCCGGGCTAGCGGGGTTGTATTTT. It translates to CSAGLAGLYF.

The chain couples TRBV6-1 to TRBJ2-7, with D hard to call. V lost 4 bases and J 3 bases, leaving 4 bases between the germline ends. The length of the CDR3 is 11 residues. Per germline, CDR1 MNHNS and CDR2 SASEGT. The DNA of the CDR3 is TGTGCCAGCAGTGTGCTCTACGAGCAGTACTTC. Protein: CASSVLYEQYF.

This clone was seen a few times. V and J are TRBV2 and TRBJ2-1; TRBD1 might be the D (5 bases). The CDR3 loop spans 13 amino acids. V was shortened by 1 base and J by 4 bases, with 5 bases between the two germline ends. CDR1 is SNHLY and CDR2 is FYNNEI in the germline V gene. The CDR3 nucleotides are TGTGCCAGCAGTGAAGGACAGTACAATGAGCAGTTCTTC. Translated: CASSEGQYNEQFF.

This clone was detected a few times. The chain is built from TRBV4-2 and TRBJ2-2; 7 bases align to TRBD2. The CDR3 has 14 residues. The junction had 7 bases not matched to a gene; V was cut back by 5 bases and J by 7 bases. The germline gives CDR1 LGHNA, CDR2 YNFKEQ. The CDR3 nucleotides read TGTGCCAGCAGCGAACGACTAGCAGGCGGGGAGCTGTTTTTT. It yields the protein CASSERLAGGELFF.

This clone was seen only a few times. The CDR3 nucleotides read TGCAGTGCTTCTAGCGGGACCCAGTACTTC. This translates into CSASSGTQYF. The rearrangement uses TRBV20-1 and TRBJ2-5; 7 bases are shared with TRBD2. V trimming: 5 bases; J trimming: 7 bases; junction bases outside the gene matches: 1. CDR3 length: 10 amino acids. Germline assignment: CDR1 DFQATT and CDR2 SNEGSKA (reference sequence).

The chain has TRBV4-1 and TRBJ2-5; 10 bases agree with TRBD2. The trim removed 1 base at V and 4 bases at J, leaving 6 bases unmatched. The CDR3 runs 16 residues. CDR1 is MGHRA, CDR2 YSYEKL, per germline. In DNA, the CDR3 is TGCGCCAGCAGCCAAGTCCAGCGGGGGGGCGGAGAGACCCAGTACTTC. It yields the protein CASSQVQRGGGETQYF.

The chain couples TRBV28 to TRBJ2-3, with 11 bases identical to TRBD2. Germline values: CDR1 MDHEN, CDR2 SYDVKM. The J segment lost 4 bases and the V segment lost 4 bases, leaving 4 bases of the junction unmatched. The CDR3 covers 15 residues. The CDR3 spells CASSSTSGSADTQYF. The DNA for the CDR3 is TGTGCCAGCAGTTCCACTAGCGGGAGTGCAGATACGCAGTATTTT.

The sample holds a few counts of this clone. The chain's CDR3 is CASSLTGAYNSPLHF. Written as DNA, the CDR3 is TGTGCCAGCAGCTTAACGGGGGCCTATAATTCACCCCTCCACTTT. The V call is TRBV7-3, the J call TRBJ1-6, with D perhaps matching TRBD1 (5 bases). Germline V gene data show CDR1 as SGHTA and CDR2 as FQGTGA. The CDR3 is made up of 15 amino acids. Trimming removed 0 bases from V and 2 bases from J, with 5 bases in between.

This clone was counted between two and nine times. Other DNA variants within this sample encode the same CDR3. This rearrangement joins TRBV7-2 to TRBJ2-3; no clear D gene. The germline CDR1 and CDR2 sequences are SGHTA and FQGNSA. CDR3 length equals 12 residues. Trimming removed 6 bases at V and 3 bases at J, with 7 bases between. DNA of the CDR3: TGTGCCAGCAGTCTTAGTACAGATACGCAGTATTTT. It translates to CASSLSTDTQYF.